What follows is one TCR beta chain and its context. Its matching antigen is unknown. The assay was run at deep level. Clones were read by immunoSEQ multiplex PCR, and TCRdb kept only the in-frame ones, dropping some. This table has around 2,000,000 clones, roughly 91% appearing once. Germline V CDR1 and CDR2: MDHEN, SYDVKM. The CDR3 is 15 residues long. The germline V and J ends were trimmed by 7 bases and 2 bases, with 15 bases remaining between them. These data belong to a study of shared clonotypes between healthy human individuals. Regarding the study as a whole: Non-shared clonotypes had lower generation probabilities than those shared by all four donors. Estimated richness was generally greater in naive than memory subsets.

Cells designated naive CD8 were CD45RO-negative and were positively selected for CCR7, with terminally differentiated effector memory CD45RA+ cells excluded. The specimen was naive CD8+ T cells from PBMCs. The chain carries TRBV28 and TRBJ2-1, with a weak D call TRBD1 (6 bases). This TCR derives from a man aged 18 to 29 in good health. Some clones in this sample may be carry-over from other donors' samples. The CDR3 sequence: CASTLIGGAYNEQFF. The CDR3 region has the DNA TGTGCCAGCACCCTTATTGGGGGCGCCTACAATGAGCAGTTCTTC.